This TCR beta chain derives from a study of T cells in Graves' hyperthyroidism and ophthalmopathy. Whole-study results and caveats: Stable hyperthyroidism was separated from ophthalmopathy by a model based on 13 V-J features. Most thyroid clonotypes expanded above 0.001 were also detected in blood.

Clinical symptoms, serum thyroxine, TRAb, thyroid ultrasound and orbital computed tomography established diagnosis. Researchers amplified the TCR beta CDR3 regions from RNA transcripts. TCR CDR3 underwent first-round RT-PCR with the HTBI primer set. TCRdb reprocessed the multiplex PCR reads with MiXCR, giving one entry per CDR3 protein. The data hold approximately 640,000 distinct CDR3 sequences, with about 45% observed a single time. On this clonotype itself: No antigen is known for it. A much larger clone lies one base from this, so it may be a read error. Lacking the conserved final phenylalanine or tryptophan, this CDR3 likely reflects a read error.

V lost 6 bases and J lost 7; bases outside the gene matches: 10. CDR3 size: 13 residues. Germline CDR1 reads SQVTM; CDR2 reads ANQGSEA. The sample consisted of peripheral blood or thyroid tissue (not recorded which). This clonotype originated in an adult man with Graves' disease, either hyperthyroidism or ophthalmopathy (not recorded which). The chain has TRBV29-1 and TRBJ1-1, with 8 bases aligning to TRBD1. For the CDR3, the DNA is TGCAGCGTACCCTCCAGGGGGCTGGTTGAAGCTTTCCTT. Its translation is CSVPSRGLVEAFL.